The text below deals with one TCR beta chain. The data derive from a study of blood T cell repertoires in COVID-19. J was trimmed by 1 base and V by 5 bases; bases with no gene match: 4. Germline CDR1 and CDR2: GTSNPN and SVGIG (reference sequence). The CDR3 loop spans 14 amino acids. TCRdb's table, derived via immunoSEQ multiplex PCR, lists solely in-frame clones and lacks some. Here the sample spans 150,000 to 250,000 clones, 90% to 95% being singletons. Patients from Seattle were sampled longitudinally, starting during active infection. Sequencing was carried out using peripheral blood. The rearrangement uses TRBV30 and TRBJ1-1; 10 bases are shared with TRBD1. The sequence came from a man under 40 with COVID-19, enrolled during active disease. CDR3 DNA sequence: TGTGCCTGGGGACAGGGGGTGAGGAACACTGAAGCTTTCTTT. Protein product: CAWGQGVRNTEAFF.